A single TCR beta chain is shown here with its context. This clonotype was seen many times. Its antigen has not been determined. Per-base qualities were not stored, and no clone one base away is much larger. All patients had node-negative disease on CT and PET/CT, and none had a history of other malignancies or had previously received chemotherapy or radiotherapy. About 6.3 milliliters of peripheral venous blood were drawn into EDTA tubes at each of two time points. PBMCs were isolated by Ficoll-Paque Plus density-gradient centrifugation. Right after collection, samples were placed at -80 degrees C and kept there until analysis. V is shortened by 2 bases, J by 7 bases, and the region joining them spans 11 bases. CDR3 length: 13 amino acids, cysteine to phenylalanine. Left in the record is the CDR3 DNA by itself, 39 bases read in frame from the first base. This sample was taken from a study of prognosis after radiotherapy for stage I lung cancer (dated by TCRdb to about 2021). Describing the broader study: Between April 2018 and 2019, fewer than 20 stage I NSCLC patients were enrolled in Nanjing, China. This study profiled peripheral blood TCR beta repertoires from stage I NSCLC patients before and after stereotactic body radiotherapy and linked the repertoires to distant failure. About 12 patients had adenocarcinoma and several had squamous cell carcinoma as the tumor histology. No patient received concurrent therapy alongside SBRT. For each of the approximately 20 patients, one blood sample was taken before SBRT and one after, so the study sequenced about 38 samples in total. SBRT was given in 3 to 5 fractions with a biologically effective dose of at least 100 Gy, using image-guided IMRT or VMAT. Every patient was regarded as medically inoperable, because of comorbidities in about a dozen cases and refusal of surgery in over five cases. The patients included fourteen who had newly diagnosed primary stage I lung tumors, along with four or five others who had oligometastatic NSCLC after their primary tumor had been surgically resected. After SBRT, distant metastases developed in about 20% of the 19 patients at a median of 7 months, while the remaining 15 patients had no significant progression. Ages in the cohort of more than 10 men and five to seven women ranged from about 50 to 85 years, with a median of 74.

Two rounds of multiplex PCR were performed to amplify the TCR beta CDR3 region from genomic DNA. The first PCR round used primers specific to each TRBV and TRBJ gene, with sequences filed in Chinese patent CN105087789A. Universal primers were used in the second round of PCR. The Roche High Pure PCR Template Preparation Kit was used to extract genomic DNA from frozen PBMCs. The libraries underwent paired-end sequencing with 151 bp reads on an Illumina HiSeq 3000. Turning to the authors' computational methods: Raw reads lacking the multiplex PCR primer sequences were removed with CutAdapt. Using PEAR, the high-quality paired reads were merged into contigs. TRB V, D and J gene segments were assigned to each contig with MiXCR by alignment to reference sequences. To remove sequencing errors, CDR3 sequences were clustered according to base quality and sequence similarity. Diversity was calculated as Shannon entropy divided by the natural log of the number of productive TCR sequences. One minus Shannon entropy divided by the natural log of the number of unique clonotypes was used as the definition of clonality. The Youden index of ROC curves was used to select progression-free survival cut-offs for repertoire metrics, and analyses were performed in R 3.5.3. TCRdb cleaned the public reads at Q25 with fastp, built clones with MiXCR and kept in-frame beta chains. Rows are combined by CDR3 protein, so each entry shows the most common genes and DNA. What appears here as the V and J calls and clone size reflects TCRdb's work, not the paper's. For this sample there are 30,000 or so distinct CDR3 sequences; 42% appear just once. The ten largest make up approximately 15% of the sample.

Points the paper makes about the study in general: Post-SBRT Shannon entropy and its change from baseline were lower in patients who developed distant metastases; baseline Shannon entropy was not associated with metastases. Whether the expanded TCR clones were tumor-specific was not determined. Limitations of the study included a small cohort and short follow-up, and the study findings need independent validation. None of the reported P values were adjusted for multiple comparisons. TRBV and TRBJ usage frequencies reportedly varied with metastasis status, involving two V genes at baseline and several V and two J genes after SBRT. After SBRT, the number of unique TCR clones decreased (median roughly 9,900 before versus some 6,400 after; Wilcoxon paired P=0.011).

The sample here was PBMCs, taken before or after stereotactic body radiation therapy (not recorded which). The rearrangement joined TRBV12-3 or TRBV12-4 to TRBJ1-2; there is no confident call for the D gene. The TCR comes from a donor over 45 with non-small cell lung cancer. Read as DNA, the sequence is TGTGCCAGCAGTTTATCCATATTCGGTGGCTACACCTTC. This translates into CASSLSIFGGYTF.